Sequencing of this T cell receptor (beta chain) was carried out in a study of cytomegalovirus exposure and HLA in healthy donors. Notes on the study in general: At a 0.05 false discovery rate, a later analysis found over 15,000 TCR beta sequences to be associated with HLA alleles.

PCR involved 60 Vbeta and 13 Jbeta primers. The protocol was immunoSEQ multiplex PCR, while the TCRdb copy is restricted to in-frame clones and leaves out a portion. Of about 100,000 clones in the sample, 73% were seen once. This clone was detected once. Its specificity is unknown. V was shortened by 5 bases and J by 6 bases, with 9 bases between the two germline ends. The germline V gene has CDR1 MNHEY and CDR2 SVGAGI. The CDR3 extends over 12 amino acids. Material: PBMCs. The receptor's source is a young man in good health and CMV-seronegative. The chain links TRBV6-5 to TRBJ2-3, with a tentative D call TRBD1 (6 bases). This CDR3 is CASSRTGDTQYF. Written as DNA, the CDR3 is TGTGCCAGCAGTCGCACAGGGGATACGCAGTATTTT.